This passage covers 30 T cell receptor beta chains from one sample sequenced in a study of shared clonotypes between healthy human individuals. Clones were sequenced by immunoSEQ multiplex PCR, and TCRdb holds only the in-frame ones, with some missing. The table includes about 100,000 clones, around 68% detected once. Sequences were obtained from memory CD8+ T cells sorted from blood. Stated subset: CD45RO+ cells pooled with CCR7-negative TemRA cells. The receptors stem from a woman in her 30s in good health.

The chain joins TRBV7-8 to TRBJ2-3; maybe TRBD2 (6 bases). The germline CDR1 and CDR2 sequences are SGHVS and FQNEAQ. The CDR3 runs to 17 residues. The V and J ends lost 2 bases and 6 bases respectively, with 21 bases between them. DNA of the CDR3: TGTGCCAGCAGCTTATCGGAGCGGGTTTTCTGGGGGGATACGCAGTATTTT. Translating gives CASSLSERVFWGDTQYF.

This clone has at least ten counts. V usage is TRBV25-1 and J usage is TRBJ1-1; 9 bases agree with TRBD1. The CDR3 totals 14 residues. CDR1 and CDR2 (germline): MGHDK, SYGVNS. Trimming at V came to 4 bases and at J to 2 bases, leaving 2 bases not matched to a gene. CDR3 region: CASSVTGGNTEAFF. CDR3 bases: TGTGCCAGCAGTGTGACAGGGGGTAACACTGAAGCTTTCTTT.

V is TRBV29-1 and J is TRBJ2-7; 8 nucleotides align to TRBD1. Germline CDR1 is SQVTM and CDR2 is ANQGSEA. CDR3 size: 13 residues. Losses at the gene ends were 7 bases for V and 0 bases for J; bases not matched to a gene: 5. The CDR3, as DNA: TGCAGCGCGACAGGGGTGAGCTCCTACGAGCAGTACTTC. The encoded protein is CSATGVSSYEQYF.

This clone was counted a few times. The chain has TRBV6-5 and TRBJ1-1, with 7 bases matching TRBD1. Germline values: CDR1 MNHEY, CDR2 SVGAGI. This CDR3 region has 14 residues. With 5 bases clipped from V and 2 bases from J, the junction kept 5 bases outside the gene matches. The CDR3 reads CASSRGTANTEAFF. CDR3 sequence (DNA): TGTGCCAGCAGTAGAGGGACAGCTAACACTGAAGCTTTCTTT.

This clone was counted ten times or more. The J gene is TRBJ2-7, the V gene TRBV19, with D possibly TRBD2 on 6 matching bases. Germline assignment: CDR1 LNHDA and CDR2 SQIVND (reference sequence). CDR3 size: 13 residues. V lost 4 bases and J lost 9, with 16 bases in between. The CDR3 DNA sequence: TGTGCCAGTAGTACCTGGACGGGGGAAGGGCAGTACTTC. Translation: CASSTWTGEGQYF.

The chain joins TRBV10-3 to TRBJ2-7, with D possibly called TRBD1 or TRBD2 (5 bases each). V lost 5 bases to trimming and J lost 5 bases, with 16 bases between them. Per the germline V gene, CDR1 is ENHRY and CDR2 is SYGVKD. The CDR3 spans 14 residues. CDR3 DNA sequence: TGTGCCATCAGTATGACTCGACAGAGGGACGAGCAGTACTTC. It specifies CAISMTRQRDEQYF.

Written as DNA, the CDR3 is TGTGCCAGTACCAAATCAATCTGGGACAGGGGAGTCGGGAATCAGCCCCAGCATTTT. This sequence encodes CASTKSIWDRGVGNQPQHF. This chain connects TRBV19 to TRBJ1-5; 10 nucleotides line up with TRBD1. V was clipped by 7 bases and J by 4 bases; unmatched bases: 19. The V gene's germline CDR1 is LNHDA and CDR2 SQIVND (reference sequence). The length of the CDR3 is 19 residues.

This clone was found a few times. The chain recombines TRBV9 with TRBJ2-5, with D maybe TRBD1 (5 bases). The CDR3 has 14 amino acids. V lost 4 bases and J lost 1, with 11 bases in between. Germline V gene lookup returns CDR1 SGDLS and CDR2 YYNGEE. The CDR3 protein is CASSPTRAQETQYF. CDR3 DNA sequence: TGTGCCAGCAGCCCCACCAGGGCCCAAGAGACCCAGTACTTC.

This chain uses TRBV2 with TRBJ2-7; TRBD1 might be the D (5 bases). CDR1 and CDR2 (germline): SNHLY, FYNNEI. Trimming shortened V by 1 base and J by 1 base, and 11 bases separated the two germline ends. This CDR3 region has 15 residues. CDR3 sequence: CASSEGQPVSYEQYF. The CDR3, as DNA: TGTGCCAGCAGTGAAGGACAGCCAGTGTCCTACGAGCAGTACTTC.

CDR3 region: CASSAIPGLKSYEQYF. DNA of the CDR3: TGTGCCAGCAGTGCCATCCCGGGACTAAAGAGTTACGAGCAGTACTTC. This chain uses TRBV2 with TRBJ2-7; 7 nucleotides agree with TRBD2. This CDR3 region has 16 residues. V lost 4 bases to trimming and J lost 4 bases; unmatched junction nucleotides: 13. Germline lookup yields CDR1 SNHLY and CDR2 FYNNEI.

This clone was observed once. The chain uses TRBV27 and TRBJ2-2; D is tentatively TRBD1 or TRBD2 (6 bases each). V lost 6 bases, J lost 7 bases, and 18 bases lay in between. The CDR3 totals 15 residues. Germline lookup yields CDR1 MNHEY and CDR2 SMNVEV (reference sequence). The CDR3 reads CASRPQRGGNGELFF. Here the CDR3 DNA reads TGTGCCAGCAGGCCACAAAGAGGGGGGAACGGGGAGCTGTTTTTT.

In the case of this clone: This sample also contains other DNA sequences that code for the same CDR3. DNA of the CDR3: TGTGCCAGCAGCCTAAGCGGGAGCTCCTACGAGCAGTACTTC. Amino acid sequence: CASSLSGSSYEQYF. The chain uses TRBV5-4 and TRBJ2-7; 8 nucleotides agree with TRBD2. V trimming: 4 bases; J trimming: 0 bases; junction bases outside the gene matches: 3. Germline lookup yields CDR1 SGHNT and CDR2 YYREEE (reference sequence). This CDR3 has 14 amino acids.

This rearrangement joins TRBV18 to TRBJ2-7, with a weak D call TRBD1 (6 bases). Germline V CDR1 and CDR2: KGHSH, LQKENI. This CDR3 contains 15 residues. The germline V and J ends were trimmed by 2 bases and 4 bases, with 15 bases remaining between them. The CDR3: CASSPVTGITYEQYF. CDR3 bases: TGTGCCAGCTCACCAGTGACAGGCATTACTTACGAGCAGTACTTC.

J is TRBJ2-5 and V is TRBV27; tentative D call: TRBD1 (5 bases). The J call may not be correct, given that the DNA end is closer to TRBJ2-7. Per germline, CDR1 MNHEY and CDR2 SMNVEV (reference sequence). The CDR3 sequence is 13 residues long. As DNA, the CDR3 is TGTGCCAGCAGTTTGGACACTACCACCGAGCAGTACTTC. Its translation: CASSLDTTTEQYF.

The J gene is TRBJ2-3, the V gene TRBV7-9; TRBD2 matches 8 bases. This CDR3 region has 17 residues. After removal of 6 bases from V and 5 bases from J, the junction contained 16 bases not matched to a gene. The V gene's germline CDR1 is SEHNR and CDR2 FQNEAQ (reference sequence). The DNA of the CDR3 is TGTGCCAGCAGGCCCCTTGAGGGAGCGGGAGAAGGAGATACGCAGTATTTT. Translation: CASRPLEGAGEGDTQYF.

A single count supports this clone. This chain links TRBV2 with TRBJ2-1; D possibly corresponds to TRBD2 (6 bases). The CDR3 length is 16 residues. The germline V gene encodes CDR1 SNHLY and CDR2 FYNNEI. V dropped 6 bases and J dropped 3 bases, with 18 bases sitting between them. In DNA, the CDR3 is TGTGCCAGCAGCCCCGGAGTCCGCGGGGACTACAATGAGCAGTTCTTC. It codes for CASSPGVRGDYNEQFF.

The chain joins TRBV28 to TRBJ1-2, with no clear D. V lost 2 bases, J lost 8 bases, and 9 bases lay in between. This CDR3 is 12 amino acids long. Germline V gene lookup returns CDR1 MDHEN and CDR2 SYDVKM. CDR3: CASSLGPVGYTF. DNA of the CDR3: TGTGCCAGCAGTTTAGGGCCCGTCGGCTACACCTTC.

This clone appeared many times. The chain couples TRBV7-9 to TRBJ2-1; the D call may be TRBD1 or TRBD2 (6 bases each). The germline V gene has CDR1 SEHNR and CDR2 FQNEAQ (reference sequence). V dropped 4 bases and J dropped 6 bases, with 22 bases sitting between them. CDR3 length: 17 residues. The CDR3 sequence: CASSSNRRGVTFNEQFF. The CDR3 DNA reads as TGTGCCAGCAGCTCCAATCGGAGGGGGGTTACCTTCAATGAGCAGTTCTTC.

The CDR3 DNA follows: TGTGCCATCAGTGAAGGGGAAACGGGACTAGCGGCCGACTCCGGACACGAGCAGTACTTC. Its translation is CAISEGETGLAADSGHEQYF. The chain employs TRBV10-3 and TRBJ2-7, with TRBD2 matching over 11 bases. V dropped 3 bases and J dropped 5; count of bases not matched to a gene: 21. CDR3 length equals 20 residues. Looked up from germline, CDR1 is ENHRY and CDR2 is SYGVKD.

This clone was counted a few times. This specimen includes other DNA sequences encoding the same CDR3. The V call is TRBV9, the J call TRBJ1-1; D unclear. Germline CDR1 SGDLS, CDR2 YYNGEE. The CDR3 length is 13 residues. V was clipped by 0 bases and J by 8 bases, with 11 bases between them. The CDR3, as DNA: TGTGCCAGCAGCGTAGCTTGGGGAACCGAAGCTTTCTTT. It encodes CASSVAWGTEAFF.

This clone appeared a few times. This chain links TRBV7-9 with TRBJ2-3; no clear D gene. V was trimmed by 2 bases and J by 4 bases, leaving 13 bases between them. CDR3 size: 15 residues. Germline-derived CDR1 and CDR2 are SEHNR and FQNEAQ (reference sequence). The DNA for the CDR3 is TGTGCCAGCAGCTTACCGGACGTGGCCCCAGATACGCAGTATTTT. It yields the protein CASSLPDVAPDTQYF.

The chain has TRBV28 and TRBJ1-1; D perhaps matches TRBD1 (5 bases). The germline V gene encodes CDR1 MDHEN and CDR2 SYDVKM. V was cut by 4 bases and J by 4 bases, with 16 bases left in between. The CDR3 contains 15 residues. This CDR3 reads CASSWGMPGFTEAFF. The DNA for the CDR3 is TGTGCCAGCAGTTGGGGGATGCCGGGGTTCACTGAAGCTTTCTTT.

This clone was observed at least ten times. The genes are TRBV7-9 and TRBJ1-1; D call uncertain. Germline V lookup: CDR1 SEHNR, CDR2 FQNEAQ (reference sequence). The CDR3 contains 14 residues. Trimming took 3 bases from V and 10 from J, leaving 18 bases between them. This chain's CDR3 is CASSLGTRLLGAFF. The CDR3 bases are TGTGCCAGCAGCTTGGGCACCAGGCTCTTGGGAGCTTTCTTT.

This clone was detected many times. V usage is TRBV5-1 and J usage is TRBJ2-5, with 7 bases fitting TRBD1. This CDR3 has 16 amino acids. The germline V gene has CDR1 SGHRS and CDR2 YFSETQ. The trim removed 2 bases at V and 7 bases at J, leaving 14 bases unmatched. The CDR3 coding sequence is TGCGCCAGCAGCTTAGGCTCGACAGGGTGGTATGGGACCCAGTACTTC. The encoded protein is CASSLGSTGWYGTQYF.

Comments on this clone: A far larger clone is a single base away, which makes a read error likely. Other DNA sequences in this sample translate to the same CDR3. The CDR3 loop reads CATPRAGPRGITEAFF. CDR3 DNA: TGTGCCACCCCACGCGCGGGCCCCAGGGGCATCACTGAAGCTTTCTTT. The genes are TRBV11-3 and TRBJ1-1, with D perhaps TRBD1 (6 bases). The CDR3 consists of 16 residues. Trimming left V 10 bases short and J 4 bases short, with 25 bases between. The germline CDR1 and CDR2 sequences are SGHNT and YENEEA.

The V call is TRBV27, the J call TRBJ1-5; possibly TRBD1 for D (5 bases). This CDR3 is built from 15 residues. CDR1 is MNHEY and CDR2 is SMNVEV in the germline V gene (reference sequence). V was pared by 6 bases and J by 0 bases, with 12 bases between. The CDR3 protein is CASRQGINSNQPQHF. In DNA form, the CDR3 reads TGTGCCAGCAGGCAGGGTATTAATAGCAATCAGCCCCAGCATTTT.

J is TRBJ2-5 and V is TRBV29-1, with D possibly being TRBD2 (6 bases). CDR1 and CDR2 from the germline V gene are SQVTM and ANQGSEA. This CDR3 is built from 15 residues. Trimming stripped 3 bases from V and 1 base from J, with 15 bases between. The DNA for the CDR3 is TGCAGCGTTGAGACCAACTTGGGACTCCAAGAGACCCAGTACTTC. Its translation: CSVETNLGLQETQYF.

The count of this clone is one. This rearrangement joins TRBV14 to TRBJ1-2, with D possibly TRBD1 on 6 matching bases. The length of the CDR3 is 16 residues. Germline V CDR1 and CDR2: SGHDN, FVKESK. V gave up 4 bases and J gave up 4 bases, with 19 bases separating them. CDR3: CASSRSGTGILYGYTF. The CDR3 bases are TGTGCCAGCAGCCGGTCGGGCACAGGGATCCTCTATGGCTACACCTTC.

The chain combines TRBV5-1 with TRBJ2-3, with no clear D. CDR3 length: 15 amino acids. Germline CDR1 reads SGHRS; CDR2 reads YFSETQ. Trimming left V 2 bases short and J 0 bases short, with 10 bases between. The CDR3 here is CASSLRQFSTDTQYF. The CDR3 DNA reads TGCGCCAGCAGCTTAAGACAATTCAGCACAGATACGCAGTATTTT.

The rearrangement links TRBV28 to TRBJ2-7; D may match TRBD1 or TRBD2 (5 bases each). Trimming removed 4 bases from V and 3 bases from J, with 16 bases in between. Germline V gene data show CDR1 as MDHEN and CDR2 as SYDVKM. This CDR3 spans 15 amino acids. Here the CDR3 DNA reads TGTGCCAGCAGTTCCTTCCGGGACGGCCACTACGAGCAGTACTTC. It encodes CASSSFRDGHYEQYF. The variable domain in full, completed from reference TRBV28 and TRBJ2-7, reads DVKVTQSSRYLVKRTGEKVFLECVQDMDHENMFWYRQDPGLGLRLIYFSYDVKMKEKGDIPEGYSVSREKKERFSLILESASTNQTSMYLCASSSFRDGHYEQYFGPGTRLTVT.